Sequencing of this T cell receptor (beta chain) was carried out in a study of T-cell reconstitution after alpha-beta-depleted transplantation in children. General study points: Reports say that about two months after transplant, the alpha-beta T cells came out of several hundred graft clones that had expanded. Newly made T cells mostly supplied T-cell counts and diversity one year after transplant.

The germline V and J ends were trimmed by 0 bases and 6 bases, with 6 bases remaining between them. This CDR3 has 13 amino acids. CDR1 is SGHRS and CDR2 is YFSETQ in the germline V gene. A note on this clonotype: Its antigen is currently unknown.

Unique molecular identifiers tagged the TCRbeta library. TCRdb itself ran the PCR reads through MiXCR, one entry per CDR3 protein. This table holds 610,000 or so distinct CDR3 sequences, 25% to 30% found once. The chain links TRBV5-1 to TRBJ2-2; D is possibly TRBD1 (5 bases). Sequencing was performed on PBMCs, taken before TCRalphabeta/CD19-depleted stem cell transplant. This TCR derives from a boy younger than two with Wiskott-Aldrich syndrome, due to receive a stem cell transplant. CDR3 DNA sequence: TGCGCCAGCAGCTTGGACAGGTCCGGGGAGCTGTTTTTT. Translation gives CASSLDRSGELFF.